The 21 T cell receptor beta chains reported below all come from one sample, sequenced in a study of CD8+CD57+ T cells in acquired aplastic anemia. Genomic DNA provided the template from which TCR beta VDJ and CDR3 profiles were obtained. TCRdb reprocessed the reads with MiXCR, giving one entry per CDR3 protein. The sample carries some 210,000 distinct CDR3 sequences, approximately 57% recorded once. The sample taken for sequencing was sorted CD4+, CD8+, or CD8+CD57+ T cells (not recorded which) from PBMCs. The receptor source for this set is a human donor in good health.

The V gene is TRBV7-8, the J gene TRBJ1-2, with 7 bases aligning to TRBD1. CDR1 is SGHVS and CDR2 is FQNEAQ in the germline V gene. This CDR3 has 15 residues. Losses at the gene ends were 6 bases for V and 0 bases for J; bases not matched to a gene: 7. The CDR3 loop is CASRGQPRANYGYTF. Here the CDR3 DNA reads TGTGCCAGCAGGGGACAGCCAAGAGCTAACTATGGCTACACCTTC. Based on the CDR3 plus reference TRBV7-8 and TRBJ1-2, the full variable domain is GAGVSQSPRYKVAKRGQDVALRCDPISGHVSLFWYQQALGQGPEFLTYFQNEAQLDKSGLPSDRFFAERPEGSVSTLKIQRTQQEDSAVYLCASRGQPRANYGYTFGSGTRLTVV.

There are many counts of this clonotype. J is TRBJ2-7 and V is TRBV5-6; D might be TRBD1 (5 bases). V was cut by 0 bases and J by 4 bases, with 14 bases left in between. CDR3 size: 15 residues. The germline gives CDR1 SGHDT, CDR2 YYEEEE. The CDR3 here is CASSLGPGIWYEQYF. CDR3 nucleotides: TGTGCCAGCAGCTTGGGACCAGGGATTTGGTACGAGCAGTACTTC.

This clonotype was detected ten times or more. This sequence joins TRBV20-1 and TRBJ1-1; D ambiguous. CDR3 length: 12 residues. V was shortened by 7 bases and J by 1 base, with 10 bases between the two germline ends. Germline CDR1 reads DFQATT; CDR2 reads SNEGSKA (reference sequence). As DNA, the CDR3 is TGCAGTGTCCTTAGTGGGAACACTGAAGCTTTCTTT. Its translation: CSVLSGNTEAFF.

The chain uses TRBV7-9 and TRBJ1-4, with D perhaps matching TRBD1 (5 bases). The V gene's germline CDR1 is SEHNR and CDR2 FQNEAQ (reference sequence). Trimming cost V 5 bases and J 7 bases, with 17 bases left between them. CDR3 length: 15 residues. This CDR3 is CASSPPGVDSEKLFF. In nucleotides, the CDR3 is TGTGCCAGCAGCCCCCCGGGAGTCGACAGTGAAAAACTGTTTTTT.

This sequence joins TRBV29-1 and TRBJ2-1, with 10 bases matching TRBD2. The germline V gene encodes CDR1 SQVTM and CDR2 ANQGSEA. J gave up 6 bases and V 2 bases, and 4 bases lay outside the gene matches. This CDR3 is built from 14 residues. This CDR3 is CSVEKASGSNEQFF. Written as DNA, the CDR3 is TGCAGCGTTGAAAAGGCTAGCGGGAGCAATGAGCAGTTCTTC.

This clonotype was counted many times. The CDR3 sequence is CASTEGARSTDTQYF. CDR3 nucleotides: TGTGCCAGCACTGAAGGGGCGCGTAGCACAGATACGCAGTATTTT. This chain uses TRBV7-6 with TRBJ2-3; possible D gene TRBD1, 5 bases. The CDR3 is 15 residues long. Trimming pared 7 bases from V and 0 bases from J, leaving 14 bases between. The germline gives CDR1 SGHVS, CDR2 FNYEAQ. The full variable domain, in which reference TRBV7-6 and TRBJ2-3 provide the parts outside the CDR3, is GAGVSQSPRYKVTKRGQDVALRCDPISGHVSLYWYRQALGQGPEFLTYFNYEAQQDKSGLPNDRFSAERPEGSISTLTIQRTEQRDSAMYRCASTEGARSTDTQYFGPGTRLTVL.

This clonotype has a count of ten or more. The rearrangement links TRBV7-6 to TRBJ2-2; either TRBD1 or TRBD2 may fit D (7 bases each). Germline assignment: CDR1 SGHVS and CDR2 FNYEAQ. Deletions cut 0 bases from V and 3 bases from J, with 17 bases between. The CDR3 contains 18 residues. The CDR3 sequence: CASSLAVHRGGDTGELFF. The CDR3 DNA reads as TGTGCCAGCAGCTTAGCTGTACACAGGGGAGGGGACACCGGGGAGCTGTTTTTT.

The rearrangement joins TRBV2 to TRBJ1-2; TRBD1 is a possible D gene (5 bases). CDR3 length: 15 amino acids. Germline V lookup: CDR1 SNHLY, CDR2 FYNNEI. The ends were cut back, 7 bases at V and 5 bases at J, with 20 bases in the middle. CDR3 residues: CASTSREVIVYGYTF. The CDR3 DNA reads TGTGCCAGCACTTCCAGGGAGGTCATCGTTTATGGCTACACCTTC.

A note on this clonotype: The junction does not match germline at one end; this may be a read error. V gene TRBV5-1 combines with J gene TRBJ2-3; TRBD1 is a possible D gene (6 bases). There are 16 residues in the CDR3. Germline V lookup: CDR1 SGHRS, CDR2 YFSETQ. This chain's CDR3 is CASSLAGDTRTDTQYF. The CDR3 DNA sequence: TGTGCCAGCAGCTTAGCCGGGGACACTCGCACAGATACGCAGTATTTT.

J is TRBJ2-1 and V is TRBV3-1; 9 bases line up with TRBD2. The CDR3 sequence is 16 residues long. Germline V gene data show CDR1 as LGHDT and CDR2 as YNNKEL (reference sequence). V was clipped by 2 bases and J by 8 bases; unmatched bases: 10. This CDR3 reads CASSQLLAGIGYEQFF. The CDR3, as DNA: TGTGCCAGCAGCCAACTCCTAGCGGGAATAGGTTATGAGCAGTTCTTC.

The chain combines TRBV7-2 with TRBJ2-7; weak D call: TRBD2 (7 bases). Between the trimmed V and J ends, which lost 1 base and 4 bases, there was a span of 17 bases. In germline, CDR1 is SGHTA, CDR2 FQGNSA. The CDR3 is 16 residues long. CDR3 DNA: TGTGCCAGCAGCTTAGGGTCTGCGGGGGCGAGGTACGAGCAGTACTTC. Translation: CASSLGSAGARYEQYF.

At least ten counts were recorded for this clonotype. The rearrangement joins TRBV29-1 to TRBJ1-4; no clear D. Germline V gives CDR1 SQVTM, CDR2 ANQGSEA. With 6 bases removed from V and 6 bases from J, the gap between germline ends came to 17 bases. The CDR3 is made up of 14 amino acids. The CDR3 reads CSVLGGIGYEKLFF. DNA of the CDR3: TGCAGCGTCCTCGGAGGGATTGGTTATGAAAAACTGTTTTTT.

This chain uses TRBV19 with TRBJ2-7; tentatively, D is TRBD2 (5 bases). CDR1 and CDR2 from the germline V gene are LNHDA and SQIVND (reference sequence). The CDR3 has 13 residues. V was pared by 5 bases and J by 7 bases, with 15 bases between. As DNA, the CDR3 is TGTGCCAGTAGTTCGGTCGGAGGAGGAGAGCAGTACTTC. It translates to CASSSVGGGEQYF.

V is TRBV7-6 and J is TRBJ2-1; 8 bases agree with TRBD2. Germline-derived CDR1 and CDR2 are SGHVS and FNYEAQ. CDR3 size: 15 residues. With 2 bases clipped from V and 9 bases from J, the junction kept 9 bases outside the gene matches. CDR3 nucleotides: TGTGCCAGCAGCTTAATGGCGGGGGGATCTGTTGAGCAGTTCTTC. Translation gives CASSLMAGGSVEQFF.

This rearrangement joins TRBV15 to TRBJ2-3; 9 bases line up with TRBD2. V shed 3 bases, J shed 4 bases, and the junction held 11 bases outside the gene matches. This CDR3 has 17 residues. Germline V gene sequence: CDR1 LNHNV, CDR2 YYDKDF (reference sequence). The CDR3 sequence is CATSSPAGRGGADTQYF. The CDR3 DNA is TGTGCCACCAGCAGTCCCGCGGGGCGGGGGGGCGCAGATACGCAGTATTTT.

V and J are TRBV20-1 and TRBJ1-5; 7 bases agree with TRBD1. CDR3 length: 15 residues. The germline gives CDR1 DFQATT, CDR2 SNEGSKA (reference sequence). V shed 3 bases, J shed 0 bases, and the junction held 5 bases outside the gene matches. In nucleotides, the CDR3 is TGCAGTGCTAGTCGACAGGGTGATAGCAATCAGCCCCAGCATTTT. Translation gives CSASRQGDSNQPQHF.

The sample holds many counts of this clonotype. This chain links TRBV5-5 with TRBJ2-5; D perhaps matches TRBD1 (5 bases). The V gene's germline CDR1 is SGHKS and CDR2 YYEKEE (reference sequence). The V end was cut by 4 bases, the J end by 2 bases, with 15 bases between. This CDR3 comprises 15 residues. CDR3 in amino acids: CASSTLVGVQETQYF. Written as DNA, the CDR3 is TGTGCCAGCAGCACGCTTGTAGGGGTGCAAGAGACCCAGTACTTC.

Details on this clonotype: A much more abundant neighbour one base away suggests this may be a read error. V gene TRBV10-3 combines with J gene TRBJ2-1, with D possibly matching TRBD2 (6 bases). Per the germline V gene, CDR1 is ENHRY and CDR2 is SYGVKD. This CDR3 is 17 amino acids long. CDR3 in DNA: TGTGCCAGCAGTTGGGGATGGCGGGGAAGCTCCTACAATGAGCAGTCCTTC. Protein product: CASSWGWRGSSYNEQSF.

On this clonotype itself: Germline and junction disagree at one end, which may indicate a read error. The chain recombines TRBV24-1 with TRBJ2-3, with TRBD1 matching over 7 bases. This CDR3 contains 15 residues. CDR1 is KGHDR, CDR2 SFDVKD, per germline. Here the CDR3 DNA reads TGTGCCACCAGTGCACGGGACGTGAGGACAGGTACGCAGTATTTT. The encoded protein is CATSARDVRTGTQYF.

This chain's CDR3 is CASTPKQGPGEGYTF. Written as DNA, the CDR3 is TGTGCCAGCACCCCGAAGCAGGGTCCAGGGGAAGGCTACACCTTC. This rearrangement joins TRBV12-3 or TRBV12-4 to TRBJ1-2; D might be TRBD1 (6 bases). The V end lost 7 bases, the J end lost 8 bases, and 23 bases lay between the germline ends. The CDR3 covers 15 residues.

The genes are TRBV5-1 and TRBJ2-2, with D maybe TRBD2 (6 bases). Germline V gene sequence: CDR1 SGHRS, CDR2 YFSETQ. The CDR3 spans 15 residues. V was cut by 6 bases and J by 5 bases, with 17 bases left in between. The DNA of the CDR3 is TGCGCCAGCACGTATAGCGGTGTGGGGACCGGGGAGCTGTTTTTT. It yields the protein CASTYSGVGTGELFF. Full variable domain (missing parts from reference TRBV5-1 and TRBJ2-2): KAGVTQTPRYLIKTRGQQVTLSCSPISGHRSVSWYQQTPGQGLQFLFEYFSETQRNKGNFPGRFSGRQFSNSRSEMNVSTLELGDSALYLCASTYSGVGTGELFFGEGSRLTVL.